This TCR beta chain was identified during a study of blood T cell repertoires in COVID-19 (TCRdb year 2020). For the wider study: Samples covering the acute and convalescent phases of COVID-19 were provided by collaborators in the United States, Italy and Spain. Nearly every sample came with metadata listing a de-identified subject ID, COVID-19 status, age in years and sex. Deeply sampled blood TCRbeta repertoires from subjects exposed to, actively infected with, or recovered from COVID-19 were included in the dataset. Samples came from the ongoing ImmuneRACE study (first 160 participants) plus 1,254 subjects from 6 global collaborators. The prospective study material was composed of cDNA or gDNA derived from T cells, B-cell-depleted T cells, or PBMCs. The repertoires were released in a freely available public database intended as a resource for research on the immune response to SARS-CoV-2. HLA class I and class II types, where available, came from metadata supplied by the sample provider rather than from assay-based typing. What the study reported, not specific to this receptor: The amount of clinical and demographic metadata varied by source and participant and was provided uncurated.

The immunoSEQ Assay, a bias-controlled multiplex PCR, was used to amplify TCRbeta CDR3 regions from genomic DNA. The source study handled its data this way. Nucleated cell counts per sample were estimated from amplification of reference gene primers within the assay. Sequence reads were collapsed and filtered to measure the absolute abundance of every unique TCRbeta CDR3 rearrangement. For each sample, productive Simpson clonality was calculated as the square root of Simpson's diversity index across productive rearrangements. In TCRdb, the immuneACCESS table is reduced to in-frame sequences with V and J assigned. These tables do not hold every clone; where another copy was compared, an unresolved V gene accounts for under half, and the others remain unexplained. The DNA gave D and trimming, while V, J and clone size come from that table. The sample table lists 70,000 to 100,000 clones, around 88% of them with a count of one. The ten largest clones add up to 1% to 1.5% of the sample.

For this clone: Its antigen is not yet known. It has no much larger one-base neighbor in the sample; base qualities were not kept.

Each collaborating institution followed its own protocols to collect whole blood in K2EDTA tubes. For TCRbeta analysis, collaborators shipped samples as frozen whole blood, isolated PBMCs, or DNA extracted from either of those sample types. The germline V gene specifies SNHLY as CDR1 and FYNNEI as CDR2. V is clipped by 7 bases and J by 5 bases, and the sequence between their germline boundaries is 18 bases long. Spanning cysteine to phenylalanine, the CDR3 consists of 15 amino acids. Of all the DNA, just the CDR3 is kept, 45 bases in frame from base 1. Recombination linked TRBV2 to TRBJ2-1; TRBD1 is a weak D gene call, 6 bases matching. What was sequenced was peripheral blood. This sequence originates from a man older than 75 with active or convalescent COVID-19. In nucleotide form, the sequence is TGTGCCAGCATCGCGGCACAGGGTGGGAACAATGAGCAGTTCTTC. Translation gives CASIAAQGGNNEQFF.